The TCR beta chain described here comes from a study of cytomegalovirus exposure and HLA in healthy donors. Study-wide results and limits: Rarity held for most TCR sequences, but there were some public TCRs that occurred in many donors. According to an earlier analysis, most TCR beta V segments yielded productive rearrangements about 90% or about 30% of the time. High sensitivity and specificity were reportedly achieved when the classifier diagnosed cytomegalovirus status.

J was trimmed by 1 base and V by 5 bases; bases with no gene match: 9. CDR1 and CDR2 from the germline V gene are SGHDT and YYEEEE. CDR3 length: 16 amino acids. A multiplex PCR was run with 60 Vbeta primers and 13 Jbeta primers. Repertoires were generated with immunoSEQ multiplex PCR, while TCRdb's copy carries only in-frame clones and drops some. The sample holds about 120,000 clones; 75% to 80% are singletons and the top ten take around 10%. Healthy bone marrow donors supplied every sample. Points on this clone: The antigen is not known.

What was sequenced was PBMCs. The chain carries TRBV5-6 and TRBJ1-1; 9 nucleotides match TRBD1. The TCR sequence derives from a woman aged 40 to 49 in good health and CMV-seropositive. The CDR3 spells CASRPQGAWENTEAFF. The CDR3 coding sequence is TGTGCCAGCAGACCACAGGGGGCCTGGGAGAACACTGAAGCTTTCTTT.